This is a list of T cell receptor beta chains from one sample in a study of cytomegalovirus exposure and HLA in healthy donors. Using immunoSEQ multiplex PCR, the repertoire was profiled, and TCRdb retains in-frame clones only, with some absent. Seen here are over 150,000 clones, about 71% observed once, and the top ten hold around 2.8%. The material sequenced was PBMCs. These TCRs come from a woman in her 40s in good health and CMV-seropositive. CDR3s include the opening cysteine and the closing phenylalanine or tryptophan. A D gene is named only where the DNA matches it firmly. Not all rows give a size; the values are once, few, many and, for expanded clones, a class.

CDR3nt: TGTGCCAGCAGTCCCCGGACAGGGTTCAATTCACCCCTCCACTTT; CDR3aa: CASSPRTGFNSPLHF; abundance: .; v_gene: TRBV27; j_gene: TRBJ1-6; d_gene: TRBD1
CDR3nt: TGTGCCAGCAGTGATGGGGACAGGGGGCGGAATCAGCCCCAGAATTTT; CDR3aa: CASSDGDRGRNQPQNF; abundance: .; v_gene: TRBV25-1; j_gene: TRBJ1-5; d_gene: TRBD1
CDR3nt: TGTGCCAGTAAGGACAGGCTTCAAGAGACCCAGTACTTC; CDR3aa: CASKDRLQETQYF; abundance: few; v_gene: TRBV19; j_gene: TRBJ2-5; d_gene: TRBD1
CDR3nt: TGTGCCATCAGTGAACAGGGGACAGGGGGCGGTGATAGTGAGACCCAGTACTTC; CDR3aa: CAISEQGTGGGDSETQYF; abundance: .; v_gene: TRBV10-3; j_gene: TRBJ2-5; d_gene: TRBD1
CDR3nt: TGCAGCGTTGATCTAGGGGCGGTGGCCGGGGAGCTGTTTTTT; CDR3aa: CSVDLGAVAGELFF; abundance: few; v_gene: TRBV29-1; j_gene: TRBJ2-2; d_gene: .
CDR3nt: TGTGCCAGCAGCCGCTGGGGACAATGGGGCACAGATACGCAGTATTTT; CDR3aa: CASSRWGQWGTDTQYF; abundance: .; v_gene: TRBV5-8; j_gene: TRBJ2-3; d_gene: .
CDR3nt: TGTGCCAGCAGCTTACTCGGGTCCGAAACCGGGGAGCTGTTTTTT; CDR3aa: CASSLLGSETGELFF; abundance: .; v_gene: TRBV7-9; j_gene: TRBJ2-2; d_gene: .
CDR3nt: TGTGCCAGTAGTATTTTAGGAGACGGCAATCAGCCCCAGCATTTT; CDR3aa: CASSILGDGNQPQHF; abundance: .; v_gene: TRBV19; j_gene: TRBJ1-5; d_gene: .
CDR3nt: TGCGCCAGCAGTCCCGGTGGGTTGCGGGATACGCAGTATTTT; CDR3aa: CASSPGGLRDTQYF; abundance: .; v_gene: TRBV5-1; j_gene: TRBJ2-3; d_gene: .
CDR3nt: TGTGCCAGCAGCCCGGGTAGCACAGATACGCAGTATTTT; CDR3aa: CASSPGSTDTQYF; abundance: .; v_gene: TRBV7-6; j_gene: TRBJ2-3; d_gene: .
CDR3nt: TGCGCCAGCAGCGGACGGACAGCCCCGAACACCGGGGAGCTGTTTTTT; CDR3aa: CASSGRTAPNTGELFF; abundance: .; v_gene: TRBV4-3; j_gene: TRBJ2-2; d_gene: .
CDR3nt: TGTGCCAGTAGTATGGGGACAGGGGGCTACAATGAGCAGTTCTTC; CDR3aa: CASSMGTGGYNEQFF; abundance: once; v_gene: TRBV19; j_gene: TRBJ2-1; d_gene: TRBD1
CDR3nt: TGTGCCAGCAGCGTAGGACAGGTGCAAGAGACCCAGTACTTC; CDR3aa: CASSVGQVQETQYF; abundance: .; v_gene: TRBV7-9; j_gene: TRBJ2-5; d_gene: TRBD1
CDR3nt: TGTGCCAGCAGCCTGAGACTAGCCGGTAAAGAGACCCAGTACTTC; CDR3aa: CASSLRLAGKETQYF; abundance: .; v_gene: TRBV5-5; j_gene: TRBJ2-5; d_gene: TRBD2
CDR3nt: TGTGCCAGCAGTGAAAGACCCCCCGGGACAGGGGGCTACGAGCAGTACTTC; CDR3aa: CASSERPPGTGGYEQYF; abundance: few; v_gene: TRBV27; j_gene: TRBJ2-7; d_gene: TRBD1
CDR3nt: TGTGCCAGCAGTTACACCGACAGAAGCACAGATACGCAGTATTTT; CDR3aa: CASSYTDRSTDTQYF; abundance: .; v_gene: TRBV6-6; j_gene: TRBJ2-3; d_gene: .
CDR3nt: TGTGCCAGGGGTGACAGGGATCGTGAAGCTTTCTTT; CDR3aa: CARGDRDREAFF; abundance: few; v_gene: TRBV5-6; j_gene: TRBJ1-1; d_gene: TRBD1
CDR3nt: TGTGCCACCAGCAGAGATGCGGGTCAGCCCCAGCATTTT; CDR3aa: CATSRDAGQPQHF; abundance: few; v_gene: TRBV15; j_gene: TRBJ1-5; d_gene: .